This record covers a single T cell receptor beta chain. This sample stems from a study of T cell responses to AZD1222 COVID-19 vaccine. Across the study: Samples with a second dose at about 4 or about 12 weeks were pooled together.

The CDR3 is made up of 13 amino acids. CDR1 is MNHNY and CDR2 is SVGAGI in the germline V gene (reference sequence). V lost 6 bases to trimming and J lost 6 bases, with 14 bases between them. TCRdb keeps only in-frame clones here, not all; method: immunoSEQ multiplex PCR. This sample has tens of thousands of clones, with around 84% found just once. The source material was peripheral blood, sampled on day 0 of AZD1222 vaccination. The gene calls are TRBV6-6 and TRBJ1-1; D perhaps matches TRBD1 (6 bases). This receptor was obtained from an adult in good health. This CDR3 reads CASSFTRGAEAFF. The CDR3, as DNA: TGTGCCAGCAGCTTTACCAGGGGAGCTGAAGCTTTCTTT.